A selection of T cell receptor beta chains follows, all from one sample in a study of glioma-infiltrating T cells. TCRdb independently ran MiXCR on the multiplex PCR reads; one entry per CDR3 protein. The sample has 150,000 to 200,000 distinct CDR3 sequences, roughly 45% seen once; the top ten hold around 5.2%. Material: glioma tissue, nonneoplastic brain tissue, or PBMCs (not recorded which). The receptors originated from a human donor with low-grade glioma or glioblastoma, undergoing nonglioma brain surgery, or in good health (not recorded which). Each CDR3 is given with its conserved first and last residue. A D gene is named only where the DNA matches it firmly. Part of the rows lack a size; the others show once, few, many or a class for expanded clones.

TRBJ2-7 | TRBD1 | once | TRBV29-1 | TGCAGCGCCAGAGTGACAGGGGGCTTACACGAGCAGTACTTC | CSARVTGGLHEQYF
TRBJ2-7 | . | many | TRBV3-1 | TGTGCCAGCAGCCATCAGGGCAGGATGTCCTACGAGCAGTACTTC | CASSHQGRMSYEQYF
TRBJ2-6 | . | many | TRBV3-1 | TGTGCCAGCAGTACGGACTCTGGGGCCAACGTCCTGACTTTC | CASSTDSGANVLTF
TRBJ1-3 | TRBD1 | many | TRBV7-9 | TGTGCCAGCAGCTTCCAAACGCAGGGGGCCGGAAACACCATATATTTT | CASSFQTQGAGNTIYF
TRBJ1-1 | . | . | TRBV18 | TGTGCCAGCTCACCCCAGGAAGTGAACACTGAAGCTTTCTTT | CASSPQEVNTEAFF
TRBJ2-5 | TRBD1 | . | TRBV7-8 | TGTGCCAGCAGCTCAGGGGGTGACAGGGTTCAAGAGAACCAGTACTTC | CASSSGGDRVQENQYF
TRBJ2-5 | TRBD1 | many | TRBV27 | TGTGCCAGCAGTTTAGGACAGGGGCAAGAGACCCAGTACTTC | CASSLGQGQETQYF
TRBJ2-1 | TRBD2 | few | TRBV2 | TGTGCCAGCAGTGACGAAGTGACTAGCGTTAATGAGCAGTTCTTC | CASSDEVTSVNEQFF
TRBJ2-5 | . | . | TRBV20-1 | TGCAGTGTTAGTGTCGGGCATAAAGAGACCCAGTACTTC | CSVSVGHKETQYF
TRBJ2-1 | TRBD2 | few | TRBV5-1 | TGCGCCAGCAGTACCGGGACTAGCGGACACAATGAGCAGTTCTTC | CASSTGTSGHNEQFF
TRBJ2-1 | TRBD2 | many | TRBV7-2 | TGTGCCAGCAGCTTAGTTTTCGCGGGAGATCATGAGCAGTTCTTC | CASSLVFAGDHEQFF
TRBJ2-1 | . | . | TRBV27 | TGTGCCAGCAGTTCCCTCCCCCGAGCAAGAGGGGACAATGAGCAGTTCTTC | CASSSLPRARGDNEQFF
TRBJ1-5 | . | . | TRBV20-1 | TGCAGTGCTAGAACGGGGGGAGTGGAGAATCAGCCACAGCATTTT | CSARTGGVENQPQHF
TRBJ2-3 | . | few | TRBV4-2 | TGTGCCAGCAGCCAAGGTACAGGGACAGATACGCAGTATTTT | CASSQGTGTDTQYF
TRBJ2-3 | . | many | TRBV6-6 | TGTGCCAGCAGTTACTCTGTAGTAGCGGCTAGCACAGATACGCAGTATTTT | CASSYSVVAASTDTQYF
TRBJ1-5 | . | . | TRBV2 | TGTGCCAGCAGTCCGACATTGAGGGTTGGTCAGCCCCAGGATTTT | CASSPTLRVGQPQDF
TRBJ2-5 | . | many | TRBV7-9 | TGTGCCAGCAGCTGGATCAGGGACCAAGAGACCCAGTACTTC | CASSWIRDQETQYF
TRBJ2-5 | . | . | TRBV5-1 | TGCGCCAGCAGCTTGGCAAGTGAGGGCCGCGACCAAGAGACCCAGTACTTC | CASSLASEGRDQETQYF
TRBJ2-7 | TRBD2 | . | TRBV11-2 | TGTGCCAGAAAGGGGGGACTAGCGGGAGGGCCGTTCTACGAGCAGTACTTC | CARKGGLAGGPFYEQYF
TRBJ2-7 | TRBD1 | many | TRBV20-1 | TGCAGTGCCCAATCCCGGGACAGGCCTTACGAGCAGTACTTC | CSAQSRDRPYEQYF
TRBJ1-1 | . | . | TRBV27 | TGTGCCAGCAGTTTTTCGGGTCCAGCCGAAGCTTTCTTT | CASSFSGPAEAFF
TRBJ2-7 | TRBD1 | many | TRBV20-1 | TGCAGTGCTAGAAAGACAGGGGGCAGATACGAGCAGTACTTC | CSARKTGGRYEQYF
TRBJ2-1 | . | few | TRBV7-2 | TGTGCCAGCAGCTCTAGCTCCGAGCACGGTTTTGAGCAGTTCTTC | CASSSSSEHGFEQFF
TRBJ2-1 | . | few | TRBV2 | TGTGCCAGCAGTGCTTGGGTCTCCAACAATGAGCAGTTCTTC | CASSAWVSNNEQFF
TRBJ2-1 | TRBD2 | once | TRBV11-2 | TGTGCCAGCAGCTTAGATTATTGGGGAGGGGAGCAGTTCTTC | CASSLDYWGGEQFF
TRBJ2-5 | TRBD2 | . | TRBV11-1 | TGTGCCAGCAGTTTCAAGAGGACTAGCGGGAGGGAGACCCAGTACTTC | CASSFKRTSGRETQYF
TRBJ2-7 | . | . | TRBV20-1 | TGCAGTGCTACCCCGCTTCGGCCGGACTCCGGGACCTACGAGCAGTACTTC | CSATPLRPDSGTYEQYF
TRBJ2-3 | . | many | TRBV20-1 | TGCAGTGCTGGAGACAGCTCAGGCACAGATACGCAGTATTTT | CSAGDSSGTDTQYF
TRBJ2-3 | . | many | TRBV28 | TGTGCCAGCAGTTTACAGACAGATACGCAGTGTTTT | CASSLQTDTQCF
TRBJ2-7 | . | many | TRBV28 | TGTGCCAGCAGCCTCGCCACACGCAACGCCTACGAGCAGTACTTC | CASSLATRNAYEQYF
TRBJ1-5 | . | . | TRBV12-3/TRBV12-4 | TGTGCCAGCAGTTTTGAGAGTCCACCCCAGCATTTT | CASSFESPPQHF
TRBJ2-1 | . | many | TRBV27 | TGTGCCACACCCCGCTACGTGGTGGGCTGGTACAATGAGCAGTTCTTC | CATPRYVVGWYNEQFF
TRBJ2-3 | . | many | TRBV20-1 | TGCAGTGCTAGAGTGGATAGCGCCTACACAGATACGCAGTATTTT | CSARVDSAYTDTQYF
TRBJ2-5 | TRBD1 | many | TRBV20-1 | TGCAGTGCCACCCCCGACAGGGTCGAGACCCAGTACTTC | CSATPDRVETQYF
TRBJ2-3 | TRBD2 | . | TRBV7-2 | TGTGCCAGCAGCCCAATCCGAGGACTAGCGGGAGCACCAGATACGCAGTATTTT | CASSPIRGLAGAPDTQYF
TRBJ2-5 | . | few | TRBV19 | TGTGCCAGTAGTACAGGACTGGAAGGGACCCAGTACTTC | CASSTGLEGTQYF
TRBJ2-1 | . | . | TRBV9 | TGTGCCAGCAGCAAAAGACTCCAGTACAATGAGCAGTTCTTC | CASSKRLQYNEQFF